What follows are 31 T cell receptor beta chains derived from one specimen sequenced in a study of shared clonotypes between healthy human individuals. Measured with immunoSEQ multiplex PCR; TCRdb has only the in-frame clones, and not every one. In the table there are some 1.4 million clones, around 97% of which are singletons. Sequences were obtained from naive CD4+ T cells sorted from blood. Subset: CD45RA+ positively selected. These receptor sequences come from a man younger than 40 in good health.

V usage is TRBV27 and J usage is TRBJ2-7; TRBD1 agrees at 7 bases. J was trimmed by 6 bases and V by 9 bases; bases with no gene match: 8. Germline V lookup: CDR1 MNHEY, CDR2 SMNVEV (reference sequence). The CDR3 runs 12 residues. Written as DNA, the CDR3 is TGTGCCAGTAGAAACAGGGGATTCGAGCAGTACTTC. It codes for CASRNRGFEQYF.

In regard to this clone: The same CDR3 arises from other DNA sequences in this sample as well. V gene TRBV6-4 combines with J gene TRBJ2-3; 12 nucleotides line up with TRBD2. Germline V CDR1 and CDR2: MRHNA, SNTAGT. The CDR3 has 15 residues. V gave up 5 bases and J gave up 4 bases; unmatched junction bases: 4. CDR3 bases: TGTGCCAGCAGTCCACTAGCGGGAGGTGCAGATACGCAGTATTTT. Amino acid sequence: CASSPLAGGADTQYF.

The genes are TRBV28 and TRBJ1-5, with TRBD1 as a possible D gene (5 bases). There are 20 residues in the CDR3. V lost 3 bases, J lost 0 bases, and 24 bases lay in between. In germline, CDR1 is MDHEN, CDR2 SYDVKM. CDR3 protein: CASSFNKLGRQVYSNQPQHF. The CDR3 DNA reads TGTGCCAGCAGTTTCAATAAGCTGGGACGGCAGGTTTATAGCAATCAGCCCCAGCATTTT.

This chain links TRBV12-2 with TRBJ2-7; TRBD2, the table's D call, was not compared with the DNA. TRBV12-2 represents a pseudogene. The CDR3 is 19 amino acids. CDR3 coding DNA: TGTGCAAGTCGCTTAGGAGCGCCTAGTCTAGCGGGAGTGAGGTACGAGCAGTACTTC. Its protein is CASRLGAPSLAGVRYEQYF.

Worth noting for this clone: Other DNA sequences from this sample encode an identical CDR3 as well. The chain carries TRBV29-1 and TRBJ1-1, with a weak D call TRBD1 (6 bases). This CDR3 contains 12 residues. Germline V gene lookup returns CDR1 SQVTM and CDR2 ANQGSEA. The germline V and J ends were trimmed by 6 bases and 0 bases, with 8 bases remaining between them. Written as DNA, the CDR3 is TGCAGCGTCGGACAGATGAACACTGAAGCTTTCTTT. As protein: CSVGQMNTEAFF.

The genes are TRBV10-3 and TRBJ2-2, with 8 positions matching TRBD2. The CDR3 has 14 amino acids. Germline lookup yields CDR1 ENHRY and CDR2 SYGVKD. The trim removed 10 bases at V and 0 bases at J, leaving 4 bases unmatched. This CDR3 is CATEAGANTGELFF. DNA of the CDR3: TGTGCCACAGAAGCGGGGGCGAACACCGGGGAGCTGTTTTTT.

J is TRBJ1-2 and V is TRBV27; no definite D call. The CDR3 has 15 residues. Germline V gene data show CDR1 as MNHEY and CDR2 as SMNVEV (reference sequence). Trimming left V 0 bases short and J 7 bases short, with 15 bases between. CDR3 in DNA: TGTGCCAGCAGTTTATCGAGGGTGACCTTGGCTGGCTACACCTTC. It translates to CASSLSRVTLAGYTF.

V and J are TRBV11-2 and TRBJ1-1; D is uncertain. Germline CDR1 is SGHAT and CDR2 is FQNNGV. This CDR3 is built from 12 residues. V was shortened by 5 bases and J by 11 bases, with 15 bases between the two germline ends. The CDR3 bases are TGTGCCAGCAGCCCTGAAGTCTCTGGGGCTTTCTTT. Encoded protein: CASSPEVSGAFF.

This clone was observed once. V usage is TRBV5-1 and J usage is TRBJ2-2; the D is unclear. Trimming took 1 base from V and 10 from J, leaving 17 bases between them. The CDR3 covers 15 residues. Looked up from germline, CDR1 is SGHRS and CDR2 is YFSETQ. CDR3 in amino acids: CASSLTPRSFMELFF. DNA of the CDR3: TGCGCCAGCAGCTTGACCCCCAGGTCCTTCATGGAGCTGTTTTTT.

The chain is built from TRBV16 and TRBJ2-3, with TRBD2 matching 13 bases. This CDR3 is built from 16 residues. Germline-derived CDR1 and CDR2 are KGHSY and FQNENV. J lost 1 base, V lost 3 bases, and 1 base had no gene match. The CDR3 DNA follows: TGTGCCAGCAGCCATGGGACTAGCGGGGGCACAGATACGCAGTATTTT. Translating it yields CASSHGTSGGTDTQYF.

The rearrangement joins TRBV29-1 to TRBJ2-7, with D possibly called TRBD1 or TRBD2 (5 bases each). Trimming shortened V by 5 bases and J by 1 base, and 9 bases separated the two germline ends. CDR1 and CDR2 from the germline V gene are SQVTM and ANQGSEA. The CDR3 has 12 residues. The CDR3 DNA reads TGCAGCGTTATAGAGGGGTCCTACGAGCAGTACTTC. This translates into CSVIEGSYEQYF.

This clone was seen once. V and J are TRBV10-3 and TRBJ2-3; D gene ambiguous. Germline lookup yields CDR1 ENHRY and CDR2 SYGVKD. The CDR3 is 13 residues long. V was shortened by 10 bases and J by 0 bases, with 11 bases between the two germline ends. This chain's CDR3 is CATCLVSTDTQYF. The CDR3 DNA sequence: TGTGCCACCTGTTTAGTTAGCACAGATACGCAGTATTTT.

The V call is TRBV5-4, the J call TRBJ2-7; maybe TRBD1 (6 bases). In germline, CDR1 is SGHNT, CDR2 YYREEE (reference sequence). The CDR3 extends over 15 amino acids. V gave up 1 base and J gave up 1 base, with 12 bases separating them. CDR3 nucleotide sequence: TGTGCCAGCAGCTTGCCGGGACAACTTTCCTACGAGCAGTACTTC. It codes for CASSLPGQLSYEQYF.

A word on this clone: Distinct nucleotide sequences in the sample also encode this CDR3. The J gene is TRBJ2-3, the V gene TRBV29-1; 10 bases agree with TRBD2. Germline V CDR1 and CDR2: SQVTM, ANQGSEA. The CDR3 runs to 14 residues. The V gene end was trimmed by 3 bases and the J gene end by 6 bases; junction bases not matched to a gene: 6. The CDR3 spells CSVESSGSTDTQYF. The CDR3 coding sequence is TGCAGCGTTGAGTCTAGCGGGAGTACGGATACGCAGTATTTT.

The J gene is TRBJ2-3, the V gene TRBV18, with D unclear. Germline CDR1 is KGHSH and CDR2 is LQKENI. This CDR3 contains 13 residues. The V end was cut by 8 bases, the J end by 0 bases, with 9 bases between. The DNA of the CDR3 is TGTGCCAGCCGACAATCTAGCACAGATACGCAGTATTTT. Translation gives CASRQSSTDTQYF.

The chain is built from TRBV9 and TRBJ2-1, with 9 positions matching TRBD2. Per germline, CDR1 SGDLS and CDR2 YYNGEE. The CDR3 runs 15 residues. Losses at the gene ends were 3 bases for V and 5 bases for J; bases not matched to a gene: 6. CDR3 residues: CASSATSGQNNEQFF. Written as DNA, the CDR3 is TGTGCCAGCAGCGCTACTAGCGGGCAAAACAATGAGCAGTTCTTC.

This chain joins TRBV7-8 and TRBJ2-1; 9 bases are shared with TRBD2. The V segment lost 5 bases and the J segment 0 bases; nucleotides outside the gene matches: 8. Germline CDR1 is SGHVS and CDR2 is FQNEAQ. The CDR3 length is 17 residues. DNA of the CDR3: TGTGCCAGCAGCCGACGACTAGCGGACAGCTCCTACAATGAGCAGTTCTTC. It specifies CASSRRLADSSYNEQFF.

The rearrangement uses TRBV5-4 and TRBJ1-1; D call uncertain. Per germline, CDR1 SGHNT and CDR2 YYREEE (reference sequence). The V end was cut by 4 bases, the J end by 1 base, with 11 bases between. The CDR3 totals 14 residues. CDR3 protein: CASSQRGENTEAFF. CDR3 bases: TGTGCCAGCAGCCAACGTGGAGAGAACACTGAAGCTTTCTTT.

CDR3 bases: TGTGCCAGCAGCGGCCGTTTTCCCTCGTTCCCCACAGATACGCAGTATTTT. Translation: CASSGRFPSFPTDTQYF. The V and J genes are TRBV7-2 and TRBJ2-3; D is unclear. There are 17 residues in the CDR3. V lost 5 bases to trimming and J lost 2 bases, with 20 bases between them. Germline values: CDR1 SGHTA, CDR2 FQGNSA. The complete variable domain, with remaining parts taken from reference TRBV7-2 and TRBJ2-3, reads GAGVSQSPSNKVTEKGKDVELRCDPISGHTALYWYRQSLGQGLEFLIYFQGNSAPDKSGLPSDRFSAERTGGSVSTLTIQRTQQEDSAVYLCASSGRFPSFPTDTQYFGPGTRLTVL.

V and J are TRBV28 and TRBJ2-3, with a tentative D call TRBD2 (6 bases). Germline V CDR1 and CDR2: MDHEN, SYDVKM. The CDR3 runs 18 residues. V dropped 3 bases and J dropped 0 bases, with 19 bases sitting between them. Here the CDR3 reads CASSFFGTEISSTDTQYF. DNA of the CDR3: TGTGCCAGCAGTTTCTTTGGGACTGAGATTTCTAGCACAGATACGCAGTATTTT.

This clone has just one count. The genes are TRBV5-4 and TRBJ2-5; 9 bases agree with TRBD2. With V trimmed by 4 bases and J by 5 bases, 9 bases remained unmatched. The CDR3 runs to 15 residues. CDR1 is SGHNT, CDR2 YYREEE, per germline (reference sequence). In DNA form, the CDR3 reads TGTGCCAGCAGCACCAAGCGGGAGGTGCAGGAGACCCAGTACTTC. Encoded protein: CASSTKREVQETQYF.

This clone was seen only a few times. The chain couples TRBV7-6 to TRBJ2-3, with D possibly being TRBD1 or TRBD2 (5 bases each). The V and J ends lost 5 bases and 1 base respectively, with 19 bases between them. This CDR3 is 17 amino acids long. Germline CDR1 SGHVS, CDR2 FNYEAQ. CDR3 loop: CASSNSRARDGTDTQYF. CDR3 nucleotide sequence: TGTGCCAGCAGCAACTCCAGGGCCCGGGACGGCACAGATACGCAGTATTTT. Combining the CDR3 with reference TRBV7-6 and TRBJ2-3 gives the whole variable domain GAGVSQSPRYKVTKRGQDVALRCDPISGHVSLYWYRQALGQGPEFLTYFNYEAQQDKSGLPNDRFSAERPEGSISTLTIQRTEQRDSAMYRCASSNSRARDGTDTQYFGPGTRLTVL.

This clone was seen once. This chain links TRBV2 with TRBJ1-5; no firm D call. This CDR3 is built from 15 residues. Germline V CDR1 and CDR2: SNHLY, FYNNEI. Trimming removed 2 bases from V and 2 bases from J, with 10 bases in between. The CDR3 sequence is CASSEPGVGNQPQHF. For the CDR3, the DNA is TGTGCCAGCAGTGAACCCGGGGTGGGCAATCAGCCCCAGCATTTT. The variable domain in full, with the rest retrieved from reference TRBV2 and TRBJ1-5, is EPEVTQTPSHQVTQMGQEVILRCVPISNHLYFYWYRQILGQKVEFLVSFYNNEISEKSEIFDDQFSVERPDGSNFTLKIRSTKLEDSAMYFCASSEPGVGNQPQHFGDGTRLSIL.

V is TRBV9 and J is TRBJ2-7, with 12 bases aligning to TRBD2. The CDR3 consists of 17 residues. Germline-derived CDR1 and CDR2 are SGDLS and YYNGEE. The V gene end was trimmed by 0 bases and the J gene end by 6 bases; junction bases not matched to a gene: 10. The DNA of the CDR3 is TGTGCCAGCAGCGTAGGTCTTTGGACTAGCGGGACAAGCGAGCAGTACTTC. Translation gives CASSVGLWTSGTSEQYF.

This chain joins TRBV7-2 and TRBJ2-1; 8 bases match TRBD2. With V trimmed by 8 bases and J by 8 bases, 17 bases remained unmatched. This CDR3 has 16 residues. The germline V gene encodes CDR1 SGHTA and CDR2 FQGNSA. CDR3 sequence reads: CASARRHTGLGDEQFF. Here the CDR3 DNA reads TGTGCCAGCGCCCGACGTCACACGGGACTAGGGGATGAGCAGTTCTTC.

V usage is TRBV5-1 and J usage is TRBJ2-5; 7 bases fit TRBD2. Germline V lookup: CDR1 SGHRS, CDR2 YFSETQ. The CDR3 totals 14 residues. V shed 0 bases and J 5 bases; nucleotides not matched to a gene: 4. The CDR3 loop reads CASSLVWEGETQYF. In DNA form, the CDR3 reads TGCGCCAGCAGCTTGGTTTGGGAGGGGGAGACCCAGTACTTC.

The chain combines TRBV11-3 with TRBJ2-1; D remains unclear. The CDR3 length is 12 residues. In germline, CDR1 is SGHNT, CDR2 YENEEA. Trimming took 5 bases from V and 5 from J, leaving 7 bases between them. The CDR3 DNA is TGTGCCAGCAGCAAAGGGAACAATGAGCAGTTCTTC. Protein: CASSKGNNEQFF.

Here the CDR3 DNA reads TGTGCCAGCTCACCAAGTCTGGCAATGAACACTGAAGCTTTCTTT. Its protein is CASSPSLAMNTEAFF. The rearrangement links TRBV18 to TRBJ1-1; D ambiguous. The CDR3 has 15 residues. The V end lost 2 bases, the J end lost 0 bases, and 10 bases lay between the germline ends. CDR1 and CDR2 (germline): KGHSH, LQKENI. Based on the CDR3 plus reference TRBV18 and TRBJ1-1, the full variable domain is NAGVMQNPRHLVRRRGQEARLRCSPMKGHSHVYWYRQLPEEGLKFMVYLQKENIIDESGMPKERFSAEFPKEGPSILRIQQVVRGDSAAYFCASSPSLAMNTEAFFGQGTRLTVV.

This sequence joins TRBV5-6 and TRBJ2-3; D could derive from TRBD1 or TRBD2 (6 bases each). V lost 4 bases to trimming and J lost 5 bases, with 17 bases between them. The CDR3 loop spans 15 amino acids. The germline V gene encodes CDR1 SGHDT and CDR2 YYEEEE. Here the CDR3 reads CASSPRTRGLDTQYF. The DNA of the CDR3 is TGTGCCAGCAGCCCCCGCACCCGGGGGCTAGATACGCAGTATTTT.

The chain recombines TRBV5-4 with TRBJ2-3, with 7 bases identical to TRBD2. The CDR3 runs to 16 residues. From germline, CDR1 is SGHNT and CDR2 YYREEE (reference sequence). V shed 0 bases and J 5 bases; nucleotides not matched to a gene: 9. The CDR3 protein is CASSLVAGRAIDTQYF. For the CDR3, the DNA is TGTGCCAGCAGCTTGGTGGCGGGGAGGGCTATAGATACGCAGTATTTT.

The chain couples TRBV10-3 to TRBJ2-7; D perhaps matches TRBD1 (6 bases). The CDR3 consists of 13 residues. Trimming took 3 bases from V and 2 from J, leaving 8 bases between them. Germline assignment: CDR1 ENHRY and CDR2 SYGVKD. The CDR3 DNA reads TGTGCCATCAGTGATCAGGGGACCTACGAGCAGTACTTC. It specifies CAISDQGTYEQYF.